The entry below gives a single T cell receptor beta chain sequence along with its context. Its antigen is unknown. This sample stems from a study of a mutant IDH1 vaccine in newly diagnosed glioma. Study-level background: The first vaccination came 4-6 weeks after radiotherapy alone, or with temozolomide cycles. Before enrollment, the patients had been treated with radiotherapy alone, temozolomide alone, or both together. Most of them had received both. Visit V12 happened at week 35; visit V13 happened at week 47.

The assay was immunoSEQ multiplex PCR, and TCRdb's table has in-frame clones only and misses some. This sample carries about 64,000 clones, under 85% of them seen once, and the ten largest clones take over 4%. Regarding time point: week 35, safety follow-up. Topical imiquimod accompanied each vaccine dose, which consisted of 300 ug of mutant IDH1 20-mer peptide. CDR3 length equals 11 residues. Trimming left V 6 bases short and J 5 bases short, with 6 bases between. CDR1 is MNHEY, CDR2 SMNVEV, per germline (reference sequence). Here the sequenced sample was PBMCs, taken from a glioma patient whose treatment included an IDH1 peptide vaccine. The sequence was obtained from a man between 45 and 60 years old with glioma. The chain employs TRBV27 and TRBJ2-3; no definite D call. CDR3 in DNA: TGTGCCAGCAGATTAGTAGATACGCAGTATTTT. This sequence encodes CASRLVDTQYF.